This T cell receptor beta chain was sequenced for a study of T-cell memory formation after mild COVID-19. Study-wide background: TCR clusters were largely donor specific. Study-level findings and limits: Contracting CD4+ clones sat mainly in CM and EM; CD8+ in EMRA.

Germline V lookup: CDR1 MRHNA, CDR2 SNTAGT. V shed 4 bases, J shed 5 bases, and the junction held 8 bases outside the gene matches. This CDR3 contains 16 residues. This clonotype was detected a few times. Its cognate antigen is unknown. TCRdb re-derived calls from the 5' RACE reads in MiXCR, one entry per CDR3 protein. The sample has 250,000 to 350,000 distinct CDR3 sequences, about 17% seen once; the top ten hold 23%. Sequenced material: PBMCs or a T cell subset sorted from them (not recorded which). The receptor's source is a man in his late teens or twenties who had mild COVID-19 (a few samples of this study predate the infection). Cell type and time point are not known. J is TRBJ2-7 and V is TRBV6-4; the match to TRBD2 covers 13 bases. CDR3 DNA sequence: TGTGCCAGCAGTGCTACTAGCGGGGGGGAAGTGGACGAGCAGTACTTC. This translates into CASSATSGGEVDEQYF.